This T cell receptor beta chain appears in the sequencing data of a study of graft-versus-host responses after intestinal transplantation. About this clone: The antigen is undetermined.

Germline-derived CDR1 and CDR2 are MNHNS and SASEGT. V dropped 3 bases and J dropped 3; count of bases not matched to a gene: 10. The CDR3 has 17 residues. The repertoire was sequenced with immunoSEQ multiplex PCR; TCRdb's copy has only in-frame clones and lacks some. The data contain about 88,000 clones, about 94% of them seen just once; the ten biggest clones take up 0.15% to 0.2%. The V gene is TRBV6-1, the J gene TRBJ1-5; 8 positions agree with TRBD1. This clonotype was sampled from a human donor who was the organ donor for an intestinal transplant. The material was unstimulated CD4+ T cells sorted from spleen or lymph node cells, obtained before transplant. The CDR3 is CASSERGLTGANQPQHF. CDR3 in DNA: TGTGCCAGCAGTGAGAGGGGGCTGACAGGGGCCAATCAGCCCCAGCATTTT.